This T cell receptor (beta chain) was found in a study of cytomegalovirus exposure and HLA in healthy donors. Details on this clone: Its target is not known.

Study results and limitations: Cytomegalovirus association was assigned to 150 to 200 TCR beta chains. It was reported in a later analysis that an Asian-associated ancestry cluster showed fewer N-insertions than the 666-donor mean. Several V segments, TRBV6-2 and TRBV6-3 among them, could not be told apart and were dropped. Under in vitro conditions, three CMV-associated chains were confirmed as specific for CMV antigens.

This CDR3 spans 16 amino acids. The ends lost 2 bases at V and 3 bases at J; junction bases unmatched: 5. Per germline, CDR1 SEHNR and CDR2 FQNEAQ (reference sequence). PCR amplification relied on 60 Vbeta primers (plus 13 Jbeta primers). TCRdb's copy holds only in-frame clones and misses some; the assay was immunoSEQ multiplex PCR. Here the sample spans 95,000 to 150,000 clones, about four fifths being singletons. The chain has TRBV7-9 and TRBJ1-4, with 8 bases matching TRBD1. The sequenced sample consisted of PBMCs. This sequence was found in a female donor in good health and CMV-seropositive. The CDR3: CASSLWTGSPNEKLFF. The CDR3 region has the DNA TGTGCCAGCAGCTTATGGACAGGGAGTCCTAATGAAAAACTGTTTTTT. The full variable domain, in which reference TRBV7-9 and TRBJ1-4 provide the parts outside the CDR3, is DTGVSQNPRHKITKRGQNVTFRCDPISEHNRLYWYRQTLGQGPEFLTYFQNEAQLEKSRLLSDRFSAERPKGSFSTLEIQRTEQGDSAMYLCASSLWTGSPNEKLFFGSGTQLSVL.